The entry that follows covers one T cell receptor (beta chain) sequence. All donors were Caucasian adults living in Nashville, Tennessee. Researchers partitioned CD4+ cells into CD45RA+ naive and CD45RA-negative memory subsets. Germline V gene data show CDR1 as KGHSH and CDR2 as LQKENI. The V and J ends lost 2 bases and 0 bases respectively, with 8 bases between them. The CDR3 sequence is 14 residues long. The sample originates from a study of shared clonotypes between healthy human individuals. The study ran the assay at deep level. Original handling: Filtering differed, since immunoSEQ gave only junction sequences and no quality scores. TCRdb keeps only in-frame clones here, not all; method: immunoSEQ multiplex PCR. V and J calls plus clone size are reproduced from that table; the DNA served to infer D and trimming. The table has 2 million to 3 million clones, around nine tenths seen once.

The rearrangement links TRBV18 to TRBJ2-7; D perhaps matches TRBD1 (6 bases). The receptor's source is a man aged 18 to 30 in good health. The sample taken for sequencing was naive CD4+ T cells sorted from blood. Subset in this sample: CD45RA+ positively selected. CDR3 protein: CASSPGGFSYEQYF. CDR3 nucleotides: TGTGCCAGCTCACCAGGGGGCTTCTCCTACGAGCAGTACTTC. Full variable domain (missing parts from reference TRBV18 and TRBJ2-7): NAGVMQNPRHLVRRRGQEARLRCSPMKGHSHVYWYRQLPEEGLKFMVYLQKENIIDESGMPKERFSAEFPKEGPSILRIQQVVRGDSAAYFCASSPGGFSYEQYFGPGTRLTVT.